Each of the 27 T cell receptor beta chains below was sequenced from the same sample in a study of blood T cell repertoires in COVID-19 (dated by TCRdb to the early 2020s). The method was the immunoSEQ multiplex PCR assay. TCRdb mirrors the immuneACCESS table, restricted to in-frame sequences. Some clones are absent from its copies; in checked studies, under half trace to an unresolved V gene, and the reason for the others is unknown. For this sample the table gives some 500,000 clones, of which roughly nine tenths were detected only once. The ten top clones hold about 8% of the sample. The sample consisted of peripheral blood. These receptors were collected from a woman aged 45 to 65 with COVID-19, enrolled during active disease.

V is TRBV2 and J is TRBJ2-7, with D possibly being TRBD1 (6 bases). V lost 3 bases and J lost 2, with 14 bases in between. CDR1 SNHLY and CDR2 FYNNEI come from the germline V gene. The CDR3 totals 15 residues. The CDR3 spells CASSDRAGVTYEQYF. The CDR3 bases are TGTGCCAGCAGTGATAGGGCAGGGGTCACCTACGAGCAGTACTTC. The whole variable domain, remainder taken from reference TRBV2 and TRBJ2-7, is EPEVTQTPSHQVTQMGQEVILRCVPISNHLYFYWYRQILGQKVEFLVSFYNNEISEKSEIFDDQFSVERPDGSNFTLKIRSTKLEDSAMYFCASSDRAGVTYEQYFGPGTRLTVT.

V gene TRBV15 combines with J gene TRBJ2-2; D is possibly TRBD2 (6 bases). Germline V gene data show CDR1 as LNHNV and CDR2 as YYDKDF (reference sequence). V lost 4 bases and J lost 6, with 18 bases in between. This CDR3 region has 16 residues. The chain's CDR3 is CATSNPQTGDSGELFF. The CDR3 DNA is TGTGCCACCAGCAATCCTCAGACGGGGGACTCCGGGGAGCTGTTTTTT. The variable domain in full, completed from reference TRBV15 and TRBJ2-2, reads DAMVIQNPRYQVTQFGKPVTLSCSQTLNHNVMYWYQQKSSQAPKLLFHYYDKDFNNEADTPDNFQSRRPNTSFCFLDIRSPGLGDTAMYLCATSNPQTGDSGELFFGEGSRLTVL.

A note on this clone: Within the sample, other DNA sequences also encode this same CDR3. The rearrangement links TRBV19 to TRBJ1-1; 7 nucleotides line up with TRBD1. CDR3 length: 14 residues. V gave up 5 bases and J gave up 1 base; unmatched junction bases: 4. Germline values: CDR1 LNHDA, CDR2 SQIVND (reference sequence). The CDR3 is CASSVTGSNTEAFF. The CDR3 DNA is TGTGCCAGTAGTGTGACAGGGTCGAACACTGAAGCTTTCTTT. The entire variable domain, with the rest obtained from reference TRBV19 and TRBJ1-1, is as follows: DGGITQSPKYLFRKEGQNVTLSCEQNLNHDAMYWYRQDPGQGLRLIYYSQIVNDFQKGDIAEGYSVSREKKESFPLTVTSAQKNPTAFYLCASSVTGSNTEAFFGQGTRLTVV.

The V call is TRBV28, the J call TRBJ1-1; TRBD1 aligns across 7 bases. Trimming cost V 4 bases and J 7 bases; bases outside gene matches: 9. This CDR3 region has 14 residues. Per the germline V gene, CDR1 is MDHEN and CDR2 is SYDVKM. The CDR3 spells CASSSPTGLHEAFF. CDR3 bases: TGTGCCAGCAGTTCCCCGACAGGGCTGCATGAAGCTTTCTTT.

The rearrangement links TRBV5-4 to TRBJ2-3; 10 bases agree with TRBD1. The length of the CDR3 is 15 residues. The J segment lost 2 bases and the V segment lost 3 bases, leaving 3 bases of the junction unmatched. Germline CDR1 reads SGHNT; CDR2 reads YYREEE (reference sequence). The CDR3 nucleotides are TGTGCCAGCAGCTGGGGACAGGGGATCACAGATACGCAGTATTTT. Its translation: CASSWGQGITDTQYF.

This chain connects TRBV9 to TRBJ1-4; 10 nucleotides agree with TRBD1. Germline V gene data show CDR1 as SGDLS and CDR2 as YYNGEE. Germline trimming cut 0 bases from V and 6 bases from J; bases unmatched to any gene: 2. This CDR3 region has 15 residues. The CDR3 is CASSVGGTGDEKLFF. The CDR3 nucleotides are TGTGCCAGCAGCGTAGGAGGGACAGGGGATGAAAAACTGTTTTTT. The whole variable domain, remainder taken from reference TRBV9 and TRBJ1-4, is DSGVTQTPKHLITATGQRVTLRCSPRSGDLSVYWYQQSLDQGLQFLIQYYNGEERAKGNILERFSAQQFPDLHSELNLSSLELGDSALYFCASSVGGTGDEKLFFGSGTQLSVL.

The chain carries TRBV21-1 and TRBJ1-6. TRBV21-1 is tagged as a pseudogene. CDR3 size: 15 residues. The CDR3 is CASSKAGLCASPLHF. Here the CDR3 DNA reads TGTGCCAGCAGCAAAGCCGGACTGTGTGCCTCACCCCTCCACTTT.

The rearrangement links TRBV7-9 to TRBJ2-3; D is possibly TRBD1 (6 bases). The CDR3 has 14 residues. Trimming took 5 bases from V and 3 from J, leaving 12 bases between them. From germline, CDR1 is SEHNR and CDR2 FQNEAQ (reference sequence). DNA of the CDR3: TGTGCCAGCAGCATCCTCGGACAGACAGATACGCAGTATTTT. It specifies CASSILGQTDTQYF.

The chain carries TRBV6-6 and TRBJ2-7, with 11 nucleotides matching TRBD1. CDR3 size: 14 residues. Losses at the gene ends were 6 bases for V and 4 bases for J; bases not matched to a gene: 5. CDR1 and CDR2 (germline): MNHNY, SVGAGI (reference sequence). The CDR3 here is CASSRDRGLYEQYF. The DNA of the CDR3 is TGTGCCAGCAGCCGGGACAGGGGGTTATACGAGCAGTACTTC.

This sequence joins TRBV5-1 and TRBJ2-7, with D uncertain. Trimming stripped 0 bases from V and 4 bases from J, with 17 bases between. This CDR3 has 16 amino acids. In germline, CDR1 is SGHRS, CDR2 YFSETQ. The CDR3: CASSLASRPRRYEQYF. The DNA of the CDR3 is TGCGCCAGCAGCTTGGCCAGTCGCCCTAGAAGGTACGAGCAGTACTTC.

This clone showed up just once. V gene TRBV6-1 combines with J gene TRBJ1-6; D remains unclear. The germline gives CDR1 MNHNS, CDR2 SASEGT. Trimming pared 0 bases from V and 6 bases from J, leaving 15 bases between. The CDR3 has 17 residues. CDR3 nucleotide sequence: TGTGCCAGCAGTGAAGCGCTTCATTGGGGAGGTAATTCACCCCTCCACTTT. Translated: CASSEALHWGGNSPLHF.

CDR3 sequence reads: CASSFGGPGNEQFF. For the CDR3, the DNA is TGTGCCAGCAGCTTTGGAGGTCCTGGCAATGAGCAGTTCTTC. This chain connects TRBV5-5 to TRBJ2-1; D possibly corresponds to TRBD2 (5 bases). V lost 2 bases and J lost 6, with 12 bases in between. The CDR3 runs to 14 residues. Per germline, CDR1 SGHKS and CDR2 YYEKEE (reference sequence).

This rearrangement joins TRBV2 to TRBJ2-6; 10 nucleotides match TRBD1. The CDR3 length is 19 residues. Unmatched junction bases numbered 11, after V lost 6 bases and J lost 0 bases. Germline V CDR1 and CDR2: SNHLY, FYNNEI. The CDR3 is CASRRTGTGVYSGANVLTF. The CDR3 nucleotides are TGTGCCAGCAGGCGAACCGGGACAGGGGTTTACTCTGGGGCCAACGTCCTGACTTTC.

The J gene is TRBJ1-5, the V gene TRBV30; D possibly corresponds to TRBD1 (5 bases). From germline, CDR1 is GTSNPN and CDR2 SVGIG (reference sequence). V lost 3 bases, J lost 0 bases, and 6 bases lay in between. CDR3 length: 13 amino acids. CDR3 loop: CAWRGLSNQPQHF. CDR3 DNA: TGTGCCTGGAGGGGGCTTAGCAATCAGCCCCAGCATTTT.

This clone was counted a few times. The rearrangement joins TRBV21-1 to TRBJ1-3. TRBV21-1 is a listed pseudogene. The CDR3 has 13 amino acids. The CDR3 DNA sequence: TGTGCCAGCAGCAATATCTCTGGAAACACCATATATTTT. It translates to CASSNISGNTIYF.

This clone came up once. The chain employs TRBV6-5 and TRBJ1-4; 7 bases line up with TRBD1. The CDR3 has 14 amino acids. Germline CDR1 MNHEY, CDR2 SVGAGI. Unmatched junction bases numbered 2, after V lost 7 bases and J lost 0 bases. The CDR3 coding sequence is TGTGCCAGCAACAGGGGTTCAACTAATGAAAAACTGTTTTTT. Its protein is CASNRGSTNEKLFF.

This clone was detected once. The chain couples TRBV6-5 to TRBJ1-5, with D possibly TRBD1 on 5 matching bases. The CDR3 contains 13 residues. CDR1 is MNHEY and CDR2 is SVGAGI in the germline V gene. V lost 7 bases and J 4 bases, leaving 11 bases between the germline ends. Written as DNA, the CDR3 is TGTGCCAGCATACGGACAAATAATCAGCCCCAGCATTTT. The encoded protein is CASIRTNNQPQHF.

This chain connects TRBV11-2 to TRBJ1-4; the match to TRBD1 covers 8 bases. V was pared by 6 bases and J by 7 bases, with 10 bases of the junction left unmatched. The CDR3 loop spans 15 amino acids. From germline, CDR1 is SGHAT and CDR2 FQNNGV. The CDR3 DNA reads TGTGCCAGCAGAACCCTGGACAGGGAGGGTGAAAAACTGTTTTTT. Amino acid sequence: CASRTLDREGEKLFF.

As concerns this clone: Distinct nucleotide sequences in the sample also encode this CDR3. The rearrangement joins TRBV12-3 or TRBV12-4 to TRBJ1-1, with 8 nucleotides matching TRBD1. The CDR3 consists of 13 residues. Losses at the gene ends were 3 bases for V and 3 bases for J; bases not matched to a gene: 0. The CDR3 here is CASSLTGDTEAFF. The CDR3 bases are TGTGCCAGCAGTTTGACAGGGGACACTGAAGCTTTCTTT.

The rearrangement joins TRBV9 to TRBJ2-3; 7 nucleotides line up with TRBD1. The CDR3 is 16 residues long. Germline trimming cut 5 bases from V and 4 bases from J; bases unmatched to any gene: 13. Germline CDR1 and CDR2: SGDLS and YYNGEE. In DNA form, the CDR3 reads TGTGCCAGCAGTAAGGGGGCGGAGAAGTCCCCAGATACGCAGTATTTT. Encoded protein: CASSKGAEKSPDTQYF.

The J gene is TRBJ1-1, the V gene TRBV19; D is ambiguous. The CDR3 sequence is 12 residues long. Trimming removed 3 bases at V and 3 bases at J, with 5 bases between. Germline CDR1 reads LNHDA; CDR2 reads SQIVND (reference sequence). The CDR3 here is CASSIGYTEAFF. For the CDR3, the DNA is TGTGCCAGTAGTATCGGGTACACTGAAGCTTTCTTT.

The J gene is TRBJ2-5, the V gene TRBV6-6, with 7 bases identical to TRBD1. Trimming took 2 bases from V and 5 from J; bases not matched to a gene: 5. CDR1 and CDR2 from the germline V gene are MNHNY and SVGAGI (reference sequence). CDR3 size: 14 residues. The CDR3 DNA reads TGTGCCAGCAGTTACGACAGGGCAGGGGAGACCCAGTACTTC. It yields the protein CASSYDRAGETQYF.

The chain couples TRBV3-1 (or the pseudogene TRBV3-2) to TRBJ2-5, with a possible D match to TRBD2 (6 bases). V gave up 0 bases and J gave up 2 bases, with 16 bases separating them. Per germline, CDR1 LGHDT and CDR2 YNNKEL (reference sequence). The CDR3 extends over 17 amino acids. The CDR3 bases are TGTGCCAGCAGCCAAGATGGGACTGTGGCCGCTCAAGAGACCCAGTACTTC. Protein: CASSQDGTVAAQETQYF.

The rearrangement joins TRBV7-3 to TRBJ1-2; possibly TRBD1 for D (5 bases). Germline values: CDR1 SGHTA, CDR2 FQGTGA. V was pared by 5 bases and J by 5 bases, with 18 bases between. This CDR3 comprises 15 residues. CDR3 nucleotide sequence: TGTGCCAGCAGCGGAGTTTTGGGGCTAAGGTATGGCTACACCTTC. This sequence encodes CASSGVLGLRYGYTF.

This rearrangement joins TRBV13 to TRBJ1-5; no clear D gene. The CDR3 spans 12 residues. Germline V gives CDR1 PRHDT, CDR2 FYEKMQ (reference sequence). Trimming removed 5 bases from V and 9 bases from J, with 11 bases in between. This CDR3 is CASSTLGGPQHF. DNA for the CDR3: TGTGCCAGCAGCACACTCGGAGGGCCCCAGCATTTT.

The rearrangement links TRBV28 to TRBJ2-1; 7 bases are shared with TRBD1. This CDR3 has 16 residues. With V trimmed by 3 bases and J by 0 bases, 5 bases remained unmatched. Germline V gene lookup returns CDR1 MDHEN and CDR2 SYDVKM. CDR3: CASSLSAGGSYNEQFF. CDR3 nucleotides: TGTGCCAGCAGTTTGTCGGCAGGGGGCTCCTACAATGAGCAGTTCTTC.

This chain links TRBV28 with TRBJ1-2, with TRBD1 matching 11 bases. Germline V gives CDR1 MDHEN, CDR2 SYDVKM. V shed 1 base, J shed 7 bases, and the junction held 14 bases outside the gene matches. The CDR3 runs to 18 residues. The CDR3 loop is CASSLYGTGGPRGSGYTF. DNA of the CDR3: TGTGCCAGCAGTTTATACGGGACAGGGGGACCAAGAGGGAGTGGCTACACCTTC.